This T cell receptor beta chain was identified in a study of Graves' ophthalmopathy and Graves' hyperthyroidism (dated by TCRdb to the late 2010s). For context, the study as a whole: Peripheral blood was collected at initial diagnosis, prior to any treatment. To explore V-J signatures that distinguish ophthalmopathy from hyperthyroidism, a discovery set of around 100 patients was enrolled, made up of 40 to 45 with ophthalmopathy and 55 to 65 with stable hyperthyroidism. For independent validation, a separate cohort was made up of around 19 hyperthyroidism patients plus 17 patients who later progressed from hyperthyroidism to ophthalmopathy. The study used signatures of the TCR beta repertoire to tell Graves' ophthalmopathy apart from Graves' hyperthyroidism and to predict which patients would progress to ophthalmopathy. In five or six hyperthyroidism patients, T-cell repertoires of thyroid tissue and blood were compared. Following sampling, methimazole starting at 30 mg daily was administered to hyperthyroidism patients, and high-dose intravenous methylprednisolone was administered to ophthalmopathy patients. In total, around 140 blood samples were TCR-sequenced: some 40 ophthalmopathy, approximately 80 hyperthyroidism and around 17 hyperthyroidism-to-ophthalmopathy patients. The paper's findings and limits, for the study overall: Most expanded thyroid clonotypes with frequency above 0.001 were also detected in blood, suggesting blood repertoires may reflect the thyroid immune response. In validation, the model predicted ophthalmopathy progression with nearly 71% sensitivity and approximately 78% specificity; 12 predicted patients were CT-confirmed with GO in a median of about 6.2 months. No statistical method was used to set the sample size in advance, and the investigators knew which group each participant was assigned to. In cross-validation, the 13-signature model distinguished ophthalmopathy from stable hyperthyroidism with 85% to 90% sensitivity and approximately 81% specificity, and in the test set the corresponding values were approximately 80% and 75%.

This clonotype was picked up many times. The antigen this receptor binds is unknown. No qualities accompany the bases; no much larger clone lies one base away. The germline V gene gives CDR1 as LGHNT and CDR2 as FRNRAP. The germline V and J ends show losses of 4 bases and 2 bases respectively, and no gene match explains 1 base of the junction. The CDR3 runs 15 residues from the cysteine to the phenylalanine. The sequence is cut down to CDR3 DNA, 45 bases in frame from base 1. For repertoire sequencing, TCR beta CDR3 regions were amplified from RNA transcripts. HTBI primers and the Qiagen OneStep RT-PCR kit were used in a first-round RT-PCR, which was followed by a second-round multiplex PCR, size selection and purification. The libraries underwent paired-end sequencing with 100 bp reads on an Illumina HiSeq2000. Regarding the original processing steps: Reads were processed with SOAPnuke, discarding reads with adapters, uncalled bases, mean Phred below 15, or no exact constant-primer or identifier match. High-quality paired reads were merged with COPE v1.2.5. Each unique nucleotide sequence was treated as a clonotype, and MiTCR v1.1 was used to align the clonotypes to the IMGT TRB V, D and J references. Analysis was restricted to V-J combinations with a frequency above 0.0001, which covered roughly 99% of repertoires. For each V-J combination, a TCR clonal expansion and chaos score was defined as F50 clonal expansion divided by the chaos observed in the TCRdist matrix. Welch's t-statistics and random forest were used to reduce features to 13 V-J combinations, which were fed into a naive Bayes classifier. The similarity between thyroid and blood repertoires was quantified using the Morisita-Horn index. TCRdb took the public reads, trimmed them with fastp at Q25, ran MiXCR for clone calling and kept in-frame beta chains. Each entry is one CDR3 protein sequence, shown with its most common DNA and genes. These V and J calls originate from TCRdb's pipeline instead of the authors' own analysis. This sample is represented by a few hundred thousand distinct CDR3 sequences; about 18% of them were singletons. Around 2.4% of the sample is held by the ten biggest clonotypes.

A patient counted as having stable hyperthyroidism if there was no progression to ophthalmopathy within 18 months of follow-up. The hyperthyroidism patients were 18 to 65 years old and newly diagnosed, with a disease duration of less than 2 months. Patients with other autoimmune diseases, uncontrolled infections, pregnancy or lactation were excluded from the study. Clinical symptoms, serum thyroxine, TRAb, thyroid ultrasound and orbital computed tomography formed the basis of the diagnosis. Using Ficoll-Paque density gradient centrifugation, PBMCs were isolated from less than 11 ml of fresh peripheral blood. Total RNA was extracted using Trizol reagent, and RNA quality was checked on an Agilent 2100 Bioanalyzer.

This chain joins TRBV12-5 to TRBJ2-5, with 13 middle bases fitting TRBD2. Specimen: peripheral blood. The TCR comes from an adult woman with stable Graves' hyperthyroidism. DNA sequence: TGTGCTAGTGGTTCGGGACTAGCGGGACAAGAGACCCAGTACTTC. Translated, it reads CASGSGLAGQETQYF.